One and the same sample provided the 11 T cell receptor beta chains below, sequenced in a study of CD8+ T cells in alopecia areata. For about 5 patients, CD4+ cells were sorted into CD25+CD127- cells. Sequencing used cDNA as its template, made by extracting RNA and reverse transcribing it. Produced via immunoSEQ multiplex PCR; TCRdb's table is partial and in-frame only. The profile covers about 19,000 clones, with 60% to 65% appearing a single time and 4.5% taken by the ten largest. Sequencing used CD4+ Tregs sorted from blood. These receptor sequences come from a human donor with alopecia areata.

J is TRBJ1-6 and V is TRBV27; D ambiguous. The CDR3 extends over 17 amino acids. Germline V gene lookup returns CDR1 MNHEY and CDR2 SMNVEV (reference sequence). Trimming cost V 2 bases and J 6 bases, with 17 bases left between them. CDR3 region: CASSLRSWPNGNSPLHF. The CDR3 nucleotides read TGTGCCAGCAGTTTAAGGTCGTGGCCGAATGGTAATTCACCCCTCCACTTT.

This clone showed up just a few times. The chain couples TRBV28 to TRBJ1-1, with D hard to call. The CDR3 has 12 residues. The germline V and J ends were trimmed by 9 bases and 0 bases, with 8 bases remaining between them. Germline V gene sequence: CDR1 MDHEN, CDR2 SYDVKM. DNA for the CDR3: TGTGCCAGTCGGGTTCTGAACACTGAAGCTTTCTTT. This sequence encodes CASRVLNTEAFF.

This clone has just a few counts. This sequence joins TRBV10-3 and TRBJ2-5; D not resolved. The V and J ends lost 3 bases and 4 bases respectively, with 3 bases between them. CDR3 length equals 11 residues. In germline, CDR1 is ENHRY, CDR2 SYGVKD. The DNA of the CDR3 is TGTGCCATCAGTGATATAGAGACCCAGTACTTC. It specifies CAISDIETQYF.

The chain has TRBV7-2 and TRBJ2-5; no clear D gene. This CDR3 is 14 amino acids long. Germline CDR1 reads SGHTA; CDR2 reads FQGNSA. Trimming left V 0 bases short and J 4 bases short, with 9 bases between. In DNA, the CDR3 is TGTGCCAGCAGCTTAGCGCTTGTTGGAGAGACCCAGTACTTC. Encoded protein: CASSLALVGETQYF.

The gene calls are TRBV5-1 and TRBJ1-2, with unresolved D. Germline V CDR1 and CDR2: SGHRS, YFSETQ. Trimming removed 4 bases at V and 0 bases at J, with 16 bases between. The CDR3 has 16 amino acids. The CDR3 DNA is TGCGCCAGCAGCCCCCGGACGGGCAGAGCTAACTATGGCTACACCTTC. It specifies CASSPRTGRANYGYTF. Drawing the rest from reference TRBV5-1 and TRBJ1-2, the complete variable domain is KAGVTQTPRYLIKTRGQQVTLSCSPISGHRSVSWYQQTPGQGLQFLFEYFSETQRNKGNFPGRFSGRQFSNSRSEMNVSTLELGDSALYLCASSPRTGRANYGYTFGSGTRLTVV.

This clone appeared a few times. The chain carries TRBV7-2 and TRBJ1-5; maybe TRBD1 (5 bases). The CDR3 covers 15 residues. CDR1 is SGHTA and CDR2 is FQGNSA in the germline V gene. The ends were cut back, 2 bases at V and 3 bases at J, with 11 bases in the middle. Here the CDR3 DNA reads TGTGCCAGCAGCTTATCAGGGTTGGACAATCAGCCCCAGCATTTT. Translation: CASSLSGLDNQPQHF.

V and J are TRBV28 and TRBJ2-3, with TRBD2 identical over 9 bases. J was trimmed by 6 bases and V by 5 bases; bases with no gene match: 12. Looked up from germline, CDR1 is MDHEN and CDR2 is SYDVKM. The CDR3 is made up of 16 amino acids. The CDR3: CASSLELVAGADTQYF. CDR3 coding DNA: TGTGCCAGCAGTCTTGAGCTGGTAGCGGGAGCTGATACGCAGTATTTT.

The chain carries TRBV30 and TRBJ2-1; 8 bases map to TRBD1. The CDR3 is made up of 14 amino acids. V shed 2 bases and J 7 bases; nucleotides not matched to a gene: 7. The germline gives CDR1 GTSNPN, CDR2 SVGIG (reference sequence). This chain's CDR3 is CAWSRGGDRNEQFF. The CDR3 DNA follows: TGTGCCTGGAGTAGAGGCGGGGACAGGAATGAGCAGTTCTTC.

This clone came up a few times. The V gene is TRBV19, the J gene TRBJ2-3, with unresolved D. Germline assignment: CDR1 LNHDA and CDR2 SQIVND (reference sequence). The CDR3 has 14 residues. V was trimmed by 5 bases and J by 4 bases, leaving 13 bases between them. CDR3 region: CASSAGPASDTQYF. CDR3 bases: TGTGCCAGTAGTGCCGGGCCCGCCTCAGATACGCAGTATTTT.

The gene calls are TRBV5-1 and TRBJ1-1; 10 bases fit TRBD1. J gave up 10 bases and V 2 bases, and 11 bases lay outside the gene matches. This CDR3 comprises 15 residues. CDR1 SGHRS and CDR2 YFSETQ come from the germline V gene. Here the CDR3 DNA reads TGCGCCAGCAGCTTTCAAACCGGGACAGGGGTTGGAGCTTTCTTT. It specifies CASSFQTGTGVGAFF.

The V gene is TRBV6-5, the J gene TRBJ2-2; no reliable D call. In germline, CDR1 is MNHEY, CDR2 SVGAGI. V lost 5 bases, J lost 6 bases, and 13 bases lay in between. The CDR3 extends over 14 amino acids. The CDR3 loop is CASSELNDPGELFF. The DNA for the CDR3 is TGTGCCAGCAGTGAGCTGAATGATCCCGGGGAGCTGTTTTTT.